This TCR beta chain was documented in a study of blood T cell repertoires in COVID-19. Background on the study: The United States, Italy and Spain supplied acute and convalescent COVID-19 samples. In each case, the material was cDNA or gDNA derived from T cells, B-cell-depleted T cells, or PBMCs.

The data were produced by immunoSEQ multiplex PCR, yet TCRdb's version contains in-frame clones alone and is incomplete. The repertoire includes about 170,000 clones, approximately 84% of them detected once, and 11% sits in the top ten. The ends lost 6 bases at V and 3 bases at J; junction bases unmatched: 6. The CDR3 is 14 amino acids. Germline loops: CDR1 WSHSY, CDR2 SAAADI. This TCR was recovered from a man aged 70-80 years with active or convalescent COVID-19. The V gene is TRBV10-2, the J gene TRBJ2-3; 7 bases are a match to TRBD1. The material sequenced was peripheral blood. CDR3: CASRGSGGTDTQYF. As DNA, the CDR3 is TGCGCCAGCAGGGGTTCAGGGGGTACAGATACGCAGTATTTT.